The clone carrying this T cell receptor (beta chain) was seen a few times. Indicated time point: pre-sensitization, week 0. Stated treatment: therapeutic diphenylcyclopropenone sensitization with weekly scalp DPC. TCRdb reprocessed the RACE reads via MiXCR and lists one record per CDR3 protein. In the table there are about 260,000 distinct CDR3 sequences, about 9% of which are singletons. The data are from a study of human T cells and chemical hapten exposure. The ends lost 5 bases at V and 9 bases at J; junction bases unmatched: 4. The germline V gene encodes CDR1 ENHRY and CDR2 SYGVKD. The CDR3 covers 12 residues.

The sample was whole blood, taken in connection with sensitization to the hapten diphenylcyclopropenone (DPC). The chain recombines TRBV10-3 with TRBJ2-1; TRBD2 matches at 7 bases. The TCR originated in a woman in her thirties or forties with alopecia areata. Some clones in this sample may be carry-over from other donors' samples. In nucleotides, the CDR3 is TGTGCCATCAGTTTGACTAGCTTTGAGCAGTTCTTC. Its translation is CAISLTSFEQFF.